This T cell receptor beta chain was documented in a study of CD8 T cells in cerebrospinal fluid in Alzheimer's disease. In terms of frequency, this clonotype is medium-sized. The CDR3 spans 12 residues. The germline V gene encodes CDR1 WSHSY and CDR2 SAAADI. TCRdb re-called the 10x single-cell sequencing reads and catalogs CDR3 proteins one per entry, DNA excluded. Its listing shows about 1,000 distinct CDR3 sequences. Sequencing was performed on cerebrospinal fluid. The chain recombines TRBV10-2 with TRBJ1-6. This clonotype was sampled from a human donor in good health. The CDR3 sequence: CASRAVNSPLHF.